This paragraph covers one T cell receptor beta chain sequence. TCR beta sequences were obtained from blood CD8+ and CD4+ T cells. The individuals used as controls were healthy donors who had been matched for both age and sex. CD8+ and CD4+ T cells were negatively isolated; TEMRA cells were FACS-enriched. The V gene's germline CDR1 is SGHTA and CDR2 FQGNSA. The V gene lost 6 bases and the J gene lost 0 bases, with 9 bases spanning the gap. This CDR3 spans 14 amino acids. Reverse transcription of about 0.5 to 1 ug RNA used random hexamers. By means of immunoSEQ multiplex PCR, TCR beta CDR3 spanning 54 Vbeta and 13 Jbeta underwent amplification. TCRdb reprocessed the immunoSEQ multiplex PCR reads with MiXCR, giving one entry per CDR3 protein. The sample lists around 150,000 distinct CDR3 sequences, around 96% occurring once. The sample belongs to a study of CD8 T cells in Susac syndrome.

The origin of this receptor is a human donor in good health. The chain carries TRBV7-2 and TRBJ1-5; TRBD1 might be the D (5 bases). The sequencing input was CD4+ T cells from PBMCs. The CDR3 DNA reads TGTGCCAGCAGTGCACAGGTTAGCAATCAGCCCCAGCATTTT. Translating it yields CASSAQVSNQPQHF.